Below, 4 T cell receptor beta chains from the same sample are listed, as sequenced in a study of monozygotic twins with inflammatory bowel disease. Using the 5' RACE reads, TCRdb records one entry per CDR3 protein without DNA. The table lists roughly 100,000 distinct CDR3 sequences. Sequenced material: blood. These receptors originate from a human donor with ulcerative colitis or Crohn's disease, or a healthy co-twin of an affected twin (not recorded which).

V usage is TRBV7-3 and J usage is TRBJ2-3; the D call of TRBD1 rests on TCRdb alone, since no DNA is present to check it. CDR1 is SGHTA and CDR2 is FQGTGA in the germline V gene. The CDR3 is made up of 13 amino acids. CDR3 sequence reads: CASSPSTGTTQYF.

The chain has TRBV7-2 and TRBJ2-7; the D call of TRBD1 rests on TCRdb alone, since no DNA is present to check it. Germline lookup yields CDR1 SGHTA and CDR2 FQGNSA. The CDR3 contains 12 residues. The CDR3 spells CASTEWGGEQYF.

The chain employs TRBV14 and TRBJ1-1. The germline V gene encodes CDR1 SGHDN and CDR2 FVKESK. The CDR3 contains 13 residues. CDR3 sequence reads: CASSQDLGRQAFF. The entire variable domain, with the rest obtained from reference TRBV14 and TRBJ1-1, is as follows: EAGVTQFPSHSVIEKGQTVTLRCDPISGHDNLYWYRRVMGKEIKFLLHFVKESKQDESGMPNNRFLAERTGGTYSTLKVQPAELEDSGVYFCASSQDLGRQAFFGQGTRLTVV.

This CDR3 is CASSLSYLATQYF. The rearrangement links TRBV28 to TRBJ2-5. Looked up from germline, CDR1 is MDHEN and CDR2 is SYDVKM. This CDR3 spans 13 amino acids.